Each of the 10 T cell receptor beta chains below was sequenced from the same sample in a study of T-cell reconstitution after alpha-beta-depleted transplantation in children. Unique molecular identifiers tagged the TCRbeta library. TCRdb independently ran MiXCR on the PCR reads; one entry per CDR3 protein. The profile covers about 210,000 distinct CDR3 sequences, with roughly 15% appearing a single time and around 44% taken by the ten largest. Sequencing used PBMCs, mostly from graft donor cells, obtained 360 days after TCRalphabeta/CD19-depleted stem cell transplant. Receptor source: a male patient aged 2 to 9 who had a stem cell transplant for acute lymphoblastic leukemia, so the T cells may come from the graft donor.

This clonotype occurred once. This rearrangement joins TRBV9 to TRBJ2-5; tentatively, D is TRBD1 (7 bases). The germline gives CDR1 SGDLS, CDR2 YYNGEE. V lost 0 bases and J 4 bases, leaving 16 bases between the germline ends. The CDR3 is 16 residues long. CDR3 sequence (DNA): TGTGCCAGCAGCGTAGCGTGGGGGGCAGGGGGAGAGACCCAGTACTTC. It specifies CASSVAWGAGGETQYF. The full variable domain, with the rest looked up from reference TRBV9 and TRBJ2-5, is DSGVTQTPKHLITATGQRVTLRCSPRSGDLSVYWYQQSLDQGLQFLIQYYNGEERAKGNILERFSAQQFPDLHSELNLSSLELGDSALYFCASSVAWGAGGETQYFGPGTRLLVL.

The chain has TRBV12-3 or TRBV12-4 and TRBJ2-3; D is ambiguous. V lost 5 bases, J lost 5 bases, and 14 bases lay in between. The CDR3 loop spans 14 amino acids. CDR3: CASSPGRVRDTQYF. The CDR3 nucleotides are TGTGCCAGCAGTCCAGGACGGGTTCGAGATACGCAGTATTTT.

The chain combines TRBV7-2 with TRBJ2-5; maybe TRBD2 (5 bases). V shed 5 bases and J shed 5 bases, with 9 bases lying between them. The CDR3 is 12 residues long. Germline CDR1 and CDR2: SGHTA and FQGNSA. This chain's CDR3 is CASSRERETQYF. CDR3 nucleotide sequence: TGTGCCAGCAGCCGAGAGCGGGAGACCCAGTACTTC.

This clonotype was observed a handful of times. V usage is TRBV29-1 and J usage is TRBJ2-1, with D perhaps TRBD1 (6 bases). V was trimmed by 1 base and J by 7 bases, leaving 11 bases between them. From germline, CDR1 is SQVTM and CDR2 ANQGSEA. The CDR3 is 13 residues long. CDR3 nucleotide sequence: TGCAGCGTTGAAGGGACAGTGAGAAATGAGCAGTTCTTC. This translates into CSVEGTVRNEQFF.

This clonotype was seen only a few times. This sequence joins TRBV5-1 and TRBJ1-1; 8 positions agree with TRBD1. Per the germline V gene, CDR1 is SGHRS and CDR2 is YFSETQ. This CDR3 is built from 14 residues. V lost 5 bases to trimming and J lost 4 bases; unmatched junction nucleotides: 7. Written as DNA, the CDR3 is TGCGCCAGCAGACCCAGACAGGGGATCACTGAAGCTTTCTTT. Translated: CASRPRQGITEAFF.

The chain links TRBV7-8 to TRBJ2-7; TRBD2 agrees at 14 bases. The CDR3 is 16 amino acids. The ends lost 4 bases at V and 2 bases at J; junction bases unmatched: 4. Germline CDR1 is SGHVS and CDR2 is FQNEAQ. The CDR3 sequence: CASSWGLAGATYEQYF. The CDR3 DNA reads as TGTGCCAGCAGCTGGGGACTAGCGGGGGCGACCTACGAGCAGTACTTC.

This clonotype was seen ten or more times. The genes are TRBV20-1 and TRBJ2-7; 8 bases match TRBD2. The J segment lost 1 base and the V segment lost 4 bases, leaving 12 bases of the junction unmatched. Germline CDR1 DFQATT, CDR2 SNEGSKA (reference sequence). The CDR3 loop spans 16 amino acids. Written as DNA, the CDR3 is TGCAGTGCTAACGCGCTAGGGAGCGGGAGTTCCTACGAGCAGTACTTC. Encoded protein: CSANALGSGSSYEQYF.

The V and J genes are TRBV12-3 or TRBV12-4 and TRBJ2-7; 14 bases are a match to TRBD2. This CDR3 has 16 amino acids. After removal of 5 bases from V and 4 bases from J, the junction contained 7 bases not matched to a gene. The CDR3 here is CASSNGLAGGKYEQYF. Here the CDR3 DNA reads TGTGCCAGCAGTAATGGACTAGCGGGGGGAAAGTACGAGCAGTACTTC.

The rearrangement links TRBV18 to TRBJ2-2; unclear D gene. The CDR3 extends over 14 amino acids. In germline, CDR1 is KGHSH, CDR2 LQKENI. V dropped 1 base and J dropped 3 bases, with 6 bases sitting between them. The CDR3 bases are TGTGCCAGCTCACCACTAAGGGACACCGGGGAGCTGTTTTTT. Translating gives CASSPLRDTGELFF.

The sample holds a few counts of this clonotype. The chain recombines TRBV5-1 with TRBJ1-1, with D perhaps matching TRBD1 (6 bases). The CDR3 is 16 amino acids. Germline values: CDR1 SGHRS, CDR2 YFSETQ. Trimming pared 4 bases from V and 5 bases from J, leaving 21 bases between. CDR3 amino acids: CASSASTGGEETEAFF. The CDR3 nucleotides are TGCGCCAGCAGCGCATCGACAGGAGGGGAGGAAACTGAAGCTTTCTTT.